This is a list of T cell receptor beta chains from one sample in a study of T-cell reconstitution after alpha-beta-depleted transplantation in children. MiXCR was run by TCRdb on the PCR reads, yielding one entry per CDR3 protein. The sample holds about 640,000 distinct CDR3 sequences, roughly 15% seen once. The specimen comprised PBMCs from the stem cell graft donor, sampled from the stem cell graft. Every receptor here comes from a human donor who donated a stem cell graft to a child with acute myeloid leukemia. The CDR3 runs from the conserved cysteine through the conserved F or W. Fields, in order: J gene, D gene, clone size, V gene, CDR3 DNA, CDR3 protein. The D gene is left open where the match is weak. Clone size appears in some rows only: once, few, many, or a class for an expanded clone.

TRBJ1-2	TRBD1	few	TRBV12-3/TRBV12-4	TGTGCCAGCAGTTTGCGAGGGGGCAGCTATGGCTACACCTTC	CASSLRGGSYGYTF
TRBJ2-7	.	many	TRBV5-1	TGCGCCAGCAGCTTAGGAGGGTCGAGCTCCTACGAGCAGTACTTC	CASSLGGSSSYEQYF
TRBJ1-1	TRBD1	.	TRBV7-2	TGTGCCAGCAGCCCACAGACAGGGAGAAACACTGAAGCTTTCTTT	CASSPQTGRNTEAFF
TRBJ2-3	.	few	TRBV7-2	TGTGCCAGCAGCCTAGGAGAGGGTGGGTTTGATACGCAGTATTTT	CASSLGEGGFDTQYF
TRBJ2-5	.	.	TRBV20-1	TGCAGTCCGATGGGGACCCAGTACTTC	CSPMGTQYF
TRBJ2-7	.	.	TRBV5-1	TGCGCCAGCAGCTTCCCCGGGACCGATGAACTGGGGTACGAGCAGTACTTC	CASSFPGTDELGYEQYF
TRBJ2-7	.	many	TRBV27	TGTGCCAGCAGAAGTTTACAGGCGTACGAGCAGTACTTC	CASRSLQAYEQYF
TRBJ2-3	TRBD1	many	TRBV6-5	TGTGCCAGCAGTTACTCACAGGGGGTAGGGACAGATACGCAGTATTTT	CASSYSQGVGTDTQYF
TRBJ2-3	.	many	TRBV6-1	TGTGCCAGCAGCCGGACCGTGCTTAACACAGATACGCAGTATTTT	CASSRTVLNTDTQYF
TRBJ2-5	.	.	TRBV2	TGTGCCAGCAGCCGCAGGGGAACCGATCTGGAGACCCAGTACTTC	CASSRRGTDLETQYF
TRBJ1-5	TRBD1	.	TRBV24-1	TGTGCCACCCAGGGGGCAGGTCGGCAGCCCCAGCATTTT	CATQGAGRQPQHF
TRBJ2-3	.	many	TRBV4-2	TGTGCCAGCAGCCGGGGAGATGAAGATACGCAGTATTTT	CASSRGDEDTQYF
TRBJ2-5	.	many	TRBV20-1	TGCAGTGCTAGAGATACCACTAGTATGTGGGAGACCCAGTACTTC	CSARDTTSMWETQYF
TRBJ1-4	.	few	TRBV7-2	TGTGCCAGCAGCTTCCGTATACGCCCACGATTTAATGAAAAACTGTTTTTT	CASSFRIRPRFNEKLFF
TRBJ1-2	.	.	TRBV5-1	TGCGCCAGCAGCCAGGACGGAAGCGGAGACTATGGCTACACCTTC	CASSQDGSGDYGYTF
TRBJ2-2	TRBD2	.	TRBV25-1	TGTGCCAGCAGTGAGTTAGCGGGGGGGCCGGTCGGGGAGCTGTTTTTT	CASSELAGGPVGELFF
TRBJ2-7	.	few	TRBV18	TGTGCCAGCTCACCGCGGGACATCCCCTACGAGCAGTACTTC	CASSPRDIPYEQYF
TRBJ1-5	.	.	TRBV10-2	TGCGCCAGCAGTGAGCCAGGTTATAGCAATCAGCCCCAGCATTTT	CASSEPGYSNQPQHF
TRBJ1-3	TRBD1	many	TRBV20-1	TGCAGTGCTCTAACAGGGGTTGGAAACACCATATATTTT	CSALTGVGNTIYF
TRBJ1-1	TRBD1	.	TRBV15	TGTGCCACCAGCACAGGGGGAACTGAAGCTTTCTTT	CATSTGGTEAFF
TRBJ1-5	.	many	TRBV5-6	TGTGCCAGCAGCTCGCAACCTAATCAGCCCCAGCATTTT	CASSSQPNQPQHF
TRBJ2-2	.	many	TRBV6-1	TGTGCCAGCAGTAAGGGACGGGTGAACGCCGGGGAGCTGTTTTTT	CASSKGRVNAGELFF
TRBJ2-3	.	.	TRBV20-1	TGCAGTGCGGGGACTTCGGATACGCAGTATTTT	CSAGTSDTQYF
TRBJ1-1	.	few	TRBV28	TGTGCCAGCAGTTACGGGACGGAGAACACTGAAGCTTTCTTT	CASSYGTENTEAFF
TRBJ2-3	TRBD1	.	TRBV25-1	TGTGCCAGCAGTGATACCGGACAGGGTCCAGATACGCAGTATTTT	CASSDTGQGPDTQYF
TRBJ1-2	.	.	TRBV5-1	TGCGCCAGCAGCTTGTTTAGGCGACCCTATGGCTACACCTTC	CASSLFRRPYGYTF
TRBJ2-7	TRBD2	.	TRBV7-2	TGTGCCAGCAGCACCCAGCGGGGAAACTACGAGCAGTACTTC	CASSTQRGNYEQYF
TRBJ2-4	TRBD1	many	TRBV20-1	TGCAGTGCTTACGAGGGGGCTAAAAACATTCAGTACTTC	CSAYEGAKNIQYF
TRBJ2-1	TRBD1	few	TRBV7-9	TGTGCCAGCAGCCACACGACGACAGGGGGCAACTACAATGAGCAGTTCTTC	CASSHTTTGGNYNEQFF
TRBJ2-1	TRBD2	many	TRBV12-3/TRBV12-4	TGTGCCAGCAGCCCTCGGGAGGACGATGAGCAGTTCTTC	CASSPREDDEQFF
TRBJ1-2	.	many	TRBV12-3/TRBV12-4	TGTGCCAGCAGTCGCCGAAGGGGCTTGGATGGCTACACCTTC	CASSRRRGLDGYTF
TRBJ2-1	TRBD2	few	TRBV12-3/TRBV12-4	TGTGCCAGCAGTTCCCCCCCTCCTAGCGGGGTATTCTATGAGCAGTTCTTC	CASSSPPPSGVFYEQFF
TRBJ1-1	.	many	TRBV7-9	TGTGCCAGCAGCTTAGTACGGGAAACTGAAGCTTTCTTT	CASSLVRETEAFF
TRBJ1-6	.	.	TRBV12-3/TRBV12-4	TGTGCCTGCTGCACAGGGAACTCACCCCTCCACTTT	CACCTGNSPLHF
TRBJ1-6	.	once	TRBV28	TGTGCCAGCACTTTACAAGGGGCAGTGAACCTATCACCCCTCCACTTT	CASTLQGAVNLSPLHF
TRBJ1-1	TRBD1	.	TRBV11-2	TGTGCCAGCACCCTGGGGACAGGGGGCGTCGGTACTGAAGCTTTCTTT	CASTLGTGGVGTEAFF